The TCR beta chain under discussion was sequenced for a study of human T cells and chemical hapten exposure. The wider study: From small differences in pooled library volume came most of the variation in per-sample TCR yields. Overall study results and limits: No alteration of TCRs above 1 in 1000 frequency was seen with DPC sensitization.

This clonotype appeared a few times. Its antigen remains unidentified. The sample's time point: healthy volunteer bleed at 2 weeks. Total RNA was isolated from unfractionated whole blood. During construction of the library, unique molecular identifiers were attached to individual cDNA molecules for quantitative, reproducible TCR counting. MiXCR, applied by TCRdb to the RACE reads, yields one record per CDR3 protein. Of some 90,000 distinct CDR3 sequences in the sample, about 8.6% were seen once. Germline V gene sequence: CDR1 SGHRS, CDR2 YFSETQ. V gave up 5 bases and J gave up 3 bases; unmatched junction bases: 6. This CDR3 comprises 14 residues.

This chain connects TRBV5-1 to TRBJ1-2, with TRBD1 matching over 8 bases. The sample comprised whole blood. The TCR sequence derives from a female donor in good health. Some clones in this sample may be carry-over from other donors' samples. In nucleotides, the CDR3 is TGCGCCAGCAGACCGACAGGGGTGGACTATGGCTACACCTTC. This translates into CASRPTGVDYGYTF.